This record concerns one T cell receptor beta chain sequence. The data were taken from a study of long-term antiretroviral therapy in people with HIV. Investigators performed immunoSEQ version v3.0 at survey level. Sequencing was performed with immunoSEQ multiplex PCR; in TCRdb, only in-frame clones are kept and a portion is missing. The sample includes more than 15,000 clones, about 81% seen only once; the top ten take about 8.2%. The CDR3 has 16 amino acids. From germline, CDR1 is LNHNV and CDR2 YYDKDF (reference sequence). After removal of 4 bases from V and 2 bases from J, the junction contained 6 bases not matched to a gene.

The chain recombines TRBV15 with TRBJ2-3; 10 positions agree with TRBD2. This sample comprised unsorted PBMCs, obtained 0.3 years after starting antiretroviral therapy. The TCR sequence derives from a man between 18 and 29 years old with HIV. The CDR3 loop reads CATSTRAGGPTDTQYF. As DNA, the CDR3 is TGTGCCACCAGCACTAGAGCGGGGGGGCCCACAGATACGCAGTATTTT.